This paragraph covers one T cell receptor beta chain sequence. Its antigen is as yet unknown. The data are from a study of cytomegalovirus exposure and HLA in healthy donors. Study-wide results and limits: When a later analysis was performed, an Asian-associated ancestry cluster reportedly had fewer N-insertions than the approximately 690-donor mean.

It was with 60 Vbeta and 13 Jbeta primers that the PCR ran. Data came from immunoSEQ multiplex PCR; TCRdb stores just in-frame clones and leaves some out. The repertoire holds around 100,000 clones, with roughly 80% as singletons. V lost 0 bases and J lost 6; bases outside the gene matches: 4. CDR1 MNHEY and CDR2 SVGAGI come from the germline V gene. The CDR3 extends over 15 amino acids. The receptor was isolated from a man aged 25 to 45 in good health and CMV-seropositive. The sequencing sample was made of PBMCs. The chain joins TRBV6-5 to TRBJ1-5; TRBD1 aligns across 8 bases. The CDR3, as DNA: TGTGCCAGCAGTTACTCGATACAGGGGGGTCAGCCCCAGCATTTT. This translates into CASSYSIQGGQPQHF.